The 29 T cell receptor beta chains in this list originate from one sample, sequenced in a study of Graves' ophthalmopathy and Graves' hyperthyroidism. The study amplified TCR beta CDR3 regions using RNA transcripts. The authors performed first-round RT-PCR with HTBI primers and then a second-round multiplex PCR. TCRdb independently ran MiXCR on the multiplex PCR reads; one entry per CDR3 protein. The sample carries 650,000 to 900,000 distinct CDR3 sequences, around 40% recorded once. Sample: peripheral blood. All receptors derive from an adult man with Graves' ophthalmopathy.

At least ten counts were recorded for this clonotype. This sequence joins TRBV7-9 and TRBJ1-6; 9 bases are a match to TRBD1. The germline CDR1 and CDR2 sequences are SEHNR and FQNEAQ (reference sequence). V lost 4 bases to trimming and J lost 9 bases; unmatched junction nucleotides: 4. This CDR3 comprises 14 residues. CDR3 DNA: TGTGCCAGCAGCTCGGGACAGGGCCCTTCACCCCTCCACTTT. Translation: CASSSGQGPSPLHF. The complete variable domain, with remaining parts taken from reference TRBV7-9 and TRBJ1-6, reads DTGVSQNPRHKITKRGQNVTFRCDPISEHNRLYWYRQTLGQGPEFLTYFQNEAQLEKSRLLSDRFSAERPKGSFSTLEIQRTEQGDSAMYLCASSSGQGPSPLHFGNGTRLTVT.

V and J are TRBV7-8 and TRBJ2-5; D remains ambiguous. V lost 5 bases to trimming and J lost 0 bases, with 16 bases between them. CDR1 and CDR2 from the germline V gene are SGHVS and FQNEAQ. CDR3 length: 16 amino acids. CDR3 protein: CASSHPGASDQETQYF. The CDR3, as DNA: TGTGCCAGCAGCCACCCGGGCGCGTCAGACCAAGAGACCCAGTACTTC.

At least ten counts were recorded for this clonotype. This rearrangement joins TRBV9 to TRBJ1-1, with D perhaps matching TRBD1 (5 bases). Germline V CDR1 and CDR2: SGDLS, YYNGEE. Trimming removed 4 bases at V and 0 bases at J, with 13 bases between. The length of the CDR3 is 15 residues. CDR3 loop: CASSLRGVLNTEAFF. CDR3 coding DNA: TGTGCCAGCAGCCTGAGAGGGGTGTTGAACACTGAAGCTTTCTTT.

V usage is TRBV5-1 and J usage is TRBJ1-1; 10 positions agree with TRBD1. From germline, CDR1 is SGHRS and CDR2 YFSETQ. V lost 0 bases and J lost 1; bases outside the gene matches: 12. This CDR3 has 19 residues. The CDR3 protein is CASSLGLWDRGAQNTEAFF. The CDR3, as DNA: TGCGCCAGCAGCTTGGGTTTGTGGGACAGGGGTGCGCAGAACACTGAAGCTTTCTTT.

This clonotype has at least ten counts. This chain links TRBV7-9 with TRBJ2-2; TRBD2 aligns across 10 bases. The CDR3 length is 15 residues. Germline CDR1 SEHNR, CDR2 FQNEAQ (reference sequence). J was trimmed by 7 bases and V by 4 bases; bases with no gene match: 6. The CDR3, as DNA: TGTGCCAGCAGCTCCCTAGCGGGAGAGATCGGGGAGCTGTTTTTT. This sequence encodes CASSSLAGEIGELFF.

Note on this clonotype: One junction end disagrees with the germline gene, perhaps due to a read error. The V gene is TRBV24-1, the J gene TRBJ2-5; 9 bases map to TRBD1. This CDR3 comprises 16 residues. The germline V gene encodes CDR1 KGHDR and CDR2 SFDVKD. The CDR3 DNA reads TGTGCCACCGGTGATCCGGGACAGGGAGTTGGGGAGACCCAGTACTTC. Residues: CATGDPGQGVGETQYF.

This clonotype was counted ten times or more. Mismatch with germline at one junction end may stem from a read error. The rearrangement joins TRBV10-3 to TRBJ1-2; D unclear. The CDR3 spans 13 residues. Per the germline V gene, CDR1 is ENHRY and CDR2 is SYGVKD. The chain's CDR3 is CAVRPDSIYGYTF. CDR3 DNA sequence: TGTGCCGTCAGGCCAGACTCTATCTATGGCTACACCTTC.

Note on this clonotype: Given a much more abundant clone one base away, this may be a read error. V usage is TRBV14 and J usage is TRBJ1-1; D is undetermined. The CDR3 extends over 14 amino acids. Germline CDR1 reads SGHDN; CDR2 reads FVKESK. This CDR3 reads CVSSQEVRGTEAFF. As DNA, the CDR3 is TGTGTCAGCAGCCAAGAGGTGAGAGGTACTGAAGCTTTCTTT.

This clonotype was counted only a few times. The chain uses TRBV6-5 and TRBJ1-4, with 11 nucleotides matching TRBD1. After removal of 5 bases from V and 8 bases from J, the junction contained 7 bases not matched to a gene. Germline V gene sequence: CDR1 MNHEY, CDR2 SVGAGI. The CDR3 is made up of 15 amino acids. DNA for the CDR3: TGTGCCAGCAGTCTAGGGACAGGGGGATACGAAAAACTGTTTTTT. Translating it yields CASSLGTGGYEKLFF.

The V gene is TRBV7-9, the J gene TRBJ1-1, with D maybe TRBD1 (6 bases). V dropped 8 bases and J dropped 0 bases, with 13 bases sitting between them. Germline-derived CDR1 and CDR2 are SEHNR and FQNEAQ (reference sequence). There are 14 residues in the CDR3. The CDR3 protein is CASGGPVVNTEAFF. The CDR3 nucleotides are TGTGCCAGCGGGGGCCCCGTAGTGAACACTGAAGCTTTCTTT.

V is TRBV2 and J is TRBJ1-2, with D unclear. V was pared by 2 bases and J by 3 bases, with 10 bases between. The CDR3 is 14 amino acids. The germline V gene has CDR1 SNHLY and CDR2 FYNNEI. As DNA, the CDR3 is TGTGCCAGCAGTGAAAGTGGGCAGGACTATGGCTACACCTTC. Protein: CASSESGQDYGYTF.

The sample holds many counts of this clonotype. The chain is built from TRBV19 and TRBJ1-5; a possible D gene is TRBD1 (5 bases). V lost 6 bases and J 3 bases, leaving 9 bases between the germline ends. There are 13 residues in the CDR3. CDR1 is LNHDA, CDR2 SQIVND, per germline (reference sequence). CDR3 coding DNA: TGTGCCAGTAGGGACACTCTCAATCAGCCCCAGCATTTT. Its translation is CASRDTLNQPQHF.

There are a few counts of this clonotype. The CDR3 here is CASSNRDTSYEQYF. The DNA of the CDR3 is TGTGCCAGTAGCAATCGGGACACCTCCTACGAGCAGTACTTC. V is TRBV19 and J is TRBJ2-7; possibly TRBD1 for D (6 bases). The germline CDR1 and CDR2 sequences are LNHDA and SQIVND (reference sequence). V lost 6 bases to trimming and J lost 0 bases, with 12 bases between them. The CDR3 totals 14 residues.

This clonotype was found a few times. The chain has TRBV5-8 and TRBJ2-5; D perhaps matches TRBD2 (7 bases). V was clipped by 4 bases and J by 1 base, with 14 bases between them. CDR1 SGHTS and CDR2 YDEGEE come from the germline V gene. The CDR3 spans 15 residues. The chain's CDR3 is CASSKGEGRQETQYF. The CDR3 coding sequence is TGTGCCAGCAGCAAGGGGGAGGGGCGCCAAGAGACCCAGTACTTC.

V usage is TRBV20-1 and J usage is TRBJ2-7, with a possible D match to TRBD2 (5 bases). V lost 0 bases and J 1 base, leaving 10 bases between the germline ends. Germline CDR1 and CDR2: DFQATT and SNEGSKA (reference sequence). The CDR3 has 14 residues. The DNA for the CDR3 is TGCAGTGCTAGAGATATAAGCGGTTCCTACGAGCAGTACTTC. It specifies CSARDISGSYEQYF.

The sample holds a few counts of this clonotype. The V call is TRBV29-1, the J call TRBJ2-2; tentative D call: TRBD2 (6 bases). The CDR3 sequence is 15 residues long. Looked up from germline, CDR1 is SQVTM and CDR2 is ANQGSEA. The V end was cut by 4 bases, the J end by 6 bases, with 18 bases between. The CDR3 coding sequence is TGCAGCGTTGGGGGGGAAGGGGCCAGGGCCGGGGAGCTGTTTTTT. Protein: CSVGGEGARAGELFF.

This clonotype was found many times. V and J are TRBV29-1 and TRBJ1-2; D is ambiguous. Trimming stripped 3 bases from V and 8 bases from J, with 13 bases between. From germline, CDR1 is SQVTM and CDR2 ANQGSEA. The CDR3 runs 12 residues. The CDR3 DNA sequence: TGCAGCGTTGATGCAGCATCTGTCGGCTACACCTTC. Amino acid sequence: CSVDAASVGYTF.

This clonotype was observed once. The J gene is TRBJ2-7, the V gene TRBV7-2, with D perhaps TRBD2 (6 bases). CDR3 size: 13 residues. Germline CDR1 SGHTA, CDR2 FQGNSA. Trimming took 4 bases from V and 6 from J, leaving 13 bases between them. CDR3 loop: CASSSGAGGEQYF. The DNA for the CDR3 is TGTGCCAGCAGCTCGGGTGCCGGGGGCGAGCAGTACTTC.

About this clonotype itself: One end of the junction is discordant with germline, which a read error may explain. The CDR3 bases are TGTGCCATCAGTGACGGGCAGAGGGCCTACGTCCTGACTTTC. Amino acid sequence: CAISDGQRAYVLTF. The V call is TRBV10-3, the J call TRBJ2-6; tentatively, D is TRBD2 (5 bases). Germline V gene data show CDR1 as ENHRY and CDR2 as SYGVKD. The CDR3 spans 14 residues.

Only one count was recorded for this clonotype. The genes are TRBV10-3 and TRBJ1-1, with D possibly being TRBD1 (5 bases). Germline CDR1 ENHRY, CDR2 SYGVKD. The length of the CDR3 is 16 residues. Trimming pared 10 bases from V and 8 bases from J, leaving 29 bases between. CDR3 sequence (DNA): TGTGCCAGCTTACCGACGGCCGGGGCCCGCTACGGGGAAGCTTTCTTT. Protein sequence: CASLPTAGARYGEAFF.

This clonotype was detected many times. The chain combines TRBV14 with TRBJ1-4; D gene uncertain. The CDR3 sequence is 14 residues long. Germline V gene lookup returns CDR1 SGHDN and CDR2 FVKESK. V lost 1 base, J lost 6 bases, and 9 bases lay in between. The CDR3: CASSQAGVDEKLFF. The CDR3 nucleotides read TGTGCCAGCAGCCAAGCCGGGGTAGATGAAAAACTGTTTTTT.

CDR3 coding DNA: TGCGCCAGCAGCCAAGGAGGGGAGATGAACACTGAAGCTTTCTTT. It translates to CASSQGGEMNTEAFF. V and J are TRBV5-1 and TRBJ1-1, with D tentatively TRBD1 (5 bases). This CDR3 has 15 amino acids. Germline V gene data show CDR1 as SGHRS and CDR2 as YFSETQ. The germline V and J ends were trimmed by 4 bases and 0 bases, with 13 bases remaining between them.

V is TRBV15 and J is TRBJ2-7; possible D gene TRBD2, 5 bases. Germline CDR1 reads LNHNV; CDR2 reads YYDKDF (reference sequence). The V end was cut by 3 bases, the J end by 4 bases, with 10 bases between. The CDR3 extends over 13 amino acids. The CDR3 region has the DNA TGTGCCACCAGCAGGGCTAGCAGGTACGAGCAGTACTTC. This encodes CATSRASRYEQYF.

This chain joins TRBV10-3 and TRBJ2-5, with 11 bases matching TRBD1. V trimming: 10 bases; J trimming: 3 bases; junction bases outside the gene matches: 7. In germline, CDR1 is ENHRY, CDR2 SYGVKD. The CDR3 is 14 residues long. The CDR3 protein is CASRGQGVKETQYF. CDR3 sequence (DNA): TGTGCCAGCAGGGGACAGGGGGTTAAAGAGACCCAGTACTTC.

This chain joins TRBV7-2 and TRBJ2-5; no firm D call. Trimming cost V 8 bases and J 3 bases, with 19 bases left between them. The CDR3 covers 15 residues. CDR1 SGHTA and CDR2 FQGNSA come from the germline V gene. CDR3 DNA: TGTGCCAGCTCACCAGTGCTTCGACCGGAAGAGACCCAGTACTTC. Its translation: CASSPVLRPEETQYF.

This clonotype was counted between two and nine times. This sequence joins TRBV7-2 and TRBJ1-4; 10 bases map to TRBD1. This CDR3 has 15 amino acids. Per the germline V gene, CDR1 is SGHTA and CDR2 is FQGNSA. Trimming removed 3 bases from V and 8 bases from J; junction bases left unmatched: 6. The CDR3, as DNA: TGTGCCAGCAGCTTGGGGACAGGGGCAGGGGAAAAACTGTTTTTT. It specifies CASSLGTGAGEKLFF.

Regarding this clonotype: This clone may be a read error of a much larger clone one base away. The chain combines TRBV7-9 with TRBJ2-7, with 10 bases fitting TRBD2. CDR3 length equals 14 residues. The ends lost 5 bases at V and 4 bases at J; junction bases unmatched: 5. In germline, CDR1 is SEHNR, CDR2 FQNEAQ (reference sequence). The CDR3 reads CASSASGSTYEQYF. The CDR3 DNA is TGTGCCAGCAGCGCTAGCGGGAGCACTTACGAGCAGTACTTC.

This clonotype was observed at least ten times. The chain joins TRBV2 to TRBJ1-1; 10 positions match TRBD1. Looked up from germline, CDR1 is SNHLY and CDR2 is FYNNEI. Unmatched junction bases numbered 11, after V lost 8 bases and J lost 8 bases. This CDR3 contains 14 residues. CDR3: CASGRRQGAEEAFF. The CDR3 DNA reads as TGTGCCAGCGGGCGTAGACAGGGGGCGGAGGAAGCTTTCTTT.

This clonotype occurred many times. The V call is TRBV20-1, the J call TRBJ1-5, with 8 bases aligning to TRBD1. Germline trimming cut 3 bases from V and 3 bases from J; bases unmatched to any gene: 10. The CDR3 has 16 residues. Germline loops: CDR1 DFQATT, CDR2 SNEGSKA (reference sequence). In DNA form, the CDR3 reads TGCAGTGCTAGCCCCCGGACAGGGACGGCCAATCAGCCCCAGCATTTT. This gives the protein CSASPRTGTANQPQHF.